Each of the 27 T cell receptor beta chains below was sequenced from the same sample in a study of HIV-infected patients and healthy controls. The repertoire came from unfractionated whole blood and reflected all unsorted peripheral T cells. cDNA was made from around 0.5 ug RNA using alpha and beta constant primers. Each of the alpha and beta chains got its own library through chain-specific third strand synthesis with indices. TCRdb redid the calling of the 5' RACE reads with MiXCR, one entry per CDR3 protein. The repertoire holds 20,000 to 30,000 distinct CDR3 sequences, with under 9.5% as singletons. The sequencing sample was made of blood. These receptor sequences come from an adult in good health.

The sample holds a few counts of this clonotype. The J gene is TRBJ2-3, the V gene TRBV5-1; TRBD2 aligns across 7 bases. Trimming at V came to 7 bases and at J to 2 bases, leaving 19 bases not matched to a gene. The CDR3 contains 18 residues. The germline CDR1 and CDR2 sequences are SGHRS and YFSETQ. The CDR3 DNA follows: TGCGCCAGCTCGAGTCAGCCTAGCGGTCCGACTAACACAGATACGCAGTATTTT. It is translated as CASSSQPSGPTNTDTQYF.

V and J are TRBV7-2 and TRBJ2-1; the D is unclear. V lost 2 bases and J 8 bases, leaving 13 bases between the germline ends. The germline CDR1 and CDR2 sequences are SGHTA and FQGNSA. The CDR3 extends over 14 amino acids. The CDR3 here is CASSLYQGPDEQFF. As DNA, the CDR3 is TGTGCCAGCAGCTTATACCAAGGCCCGGATGAGCAGTTCTTC.

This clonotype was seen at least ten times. The CDR3 nucleotides are TGTGCCAGCTGGGGGGGACACCCCTACAATGAGCAGTTCTTC. Amino acid sequence: CASWGGHPYNEQFF. The chain joins TRBV28 to TRBJ2-1; tentative D call: TRBD2 (7 bases). This CDR3 is built from 14 residues. Trimming pared 8 bases from V and 2 bases from J, leaving 13 bases between. Germline assignment: CDR1 MDHEN and CDR2 SYDVKM.

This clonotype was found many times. Here the CDR3 DNA reads TGCAGTGCCACAGCCGGACGGACGACTGAAGCTTTCTTT. Translating it yields CSATAGRTTEAFF. V and J are TRBV20-1 and TRBJ1-1; D is unclear. Germline V gene lookup returns CDR1 DFQATT and CDR2 SNEGSKA (reference sequence). V was clipped by 6 bases and J by 5 bases, with 16 bases between them. This CDR3 has 13 residues.

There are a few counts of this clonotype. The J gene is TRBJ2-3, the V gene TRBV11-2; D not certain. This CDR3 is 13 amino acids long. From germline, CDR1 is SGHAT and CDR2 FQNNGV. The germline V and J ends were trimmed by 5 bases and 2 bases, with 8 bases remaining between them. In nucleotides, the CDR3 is TGTGCCAGCAGCCCCTTCCTCACAGATACGCAGTATTTT. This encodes CASSPFLTDTQYF.

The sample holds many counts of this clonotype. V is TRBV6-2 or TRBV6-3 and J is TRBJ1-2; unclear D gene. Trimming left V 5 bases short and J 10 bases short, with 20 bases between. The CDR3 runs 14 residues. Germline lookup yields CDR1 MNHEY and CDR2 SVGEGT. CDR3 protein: CASSLRVPREFYTF. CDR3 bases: TGTGCCAGCAGTCTACGGGTTCCGCGGGAGTTCTACACCTTC.

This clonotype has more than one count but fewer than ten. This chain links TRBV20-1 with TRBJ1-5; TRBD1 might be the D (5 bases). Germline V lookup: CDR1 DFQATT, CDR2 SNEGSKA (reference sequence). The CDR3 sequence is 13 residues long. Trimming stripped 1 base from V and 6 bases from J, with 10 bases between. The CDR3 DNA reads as TGCAGTGCTAGAGCCAGGGAGGGTCAGCCCCAGCATTTT. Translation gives CSARAREGQPQHF.

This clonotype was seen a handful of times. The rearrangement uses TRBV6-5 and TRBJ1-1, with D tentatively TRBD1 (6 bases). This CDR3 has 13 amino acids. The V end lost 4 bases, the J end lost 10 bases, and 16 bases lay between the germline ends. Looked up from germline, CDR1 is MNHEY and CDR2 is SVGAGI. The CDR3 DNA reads TGTGCCAGCAGTTTTACAGGGTTGCGTGTAGCTTTCTTT. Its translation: CASSFTGLRVAFF.

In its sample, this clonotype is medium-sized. The DNA of the CDR3 is TGTGCCAGCAGCTTAGCCGTGGGTGAAGCTTTCTTT. It codes for CASSLAVGEAFF. The chain links TRBV7-9 to TRBJ1-1; D gene ambiguous. Germline V gives CDR1 SEHNR, CDR2 FQNEAQ (reference sequence). The V end was cut by 0 bases, the J end by 7 bases, with 6 bases between. The CDR3 is 12 amino acids.

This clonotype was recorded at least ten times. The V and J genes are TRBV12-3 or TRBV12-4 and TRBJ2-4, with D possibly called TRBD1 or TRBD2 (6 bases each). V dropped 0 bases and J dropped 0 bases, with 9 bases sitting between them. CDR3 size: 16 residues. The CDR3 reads CASSLAGGQAKNIQYF. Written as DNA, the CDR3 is TGTGCCAGCAGTTTAGCAGGGGGGCAAGCCAAAAACATTCAGTACTTC.

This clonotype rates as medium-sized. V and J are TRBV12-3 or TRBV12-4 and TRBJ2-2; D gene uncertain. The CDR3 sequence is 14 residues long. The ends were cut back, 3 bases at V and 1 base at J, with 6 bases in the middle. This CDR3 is CASSLRQNTGELFF. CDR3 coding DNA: TGTGCCAGCAGTTTGAGACAGAACACCGGGGAGCTGTTTTTT.

Written as DNA, the CDR3 is TGTGCCAGCAGTCTATATAGCGGGGGGCGAAATGAGCAGTACTTC. Amino acids: CASSLYSGGRNEQYF. This rearrangement joins TRBV25-1 to TRBJ2-7, with 10 bases fitting TRBD2. The V gene's germline CDR1 is MGHDK and CDR2 SYGVNS. Losses at the gene ends were 5 bases for V and 7 bases for J; bases not matched to a gene: 11. The CDR3 spans 15 residues.

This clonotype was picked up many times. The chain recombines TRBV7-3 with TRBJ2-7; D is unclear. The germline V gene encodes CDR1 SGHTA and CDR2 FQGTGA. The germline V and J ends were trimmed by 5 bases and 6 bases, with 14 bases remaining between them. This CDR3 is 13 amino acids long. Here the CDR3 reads CASSPRTDGEQYF. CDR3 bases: TGTGCCAGCAGCCCACGGACGGACGGCGAGCAGTACTTC.

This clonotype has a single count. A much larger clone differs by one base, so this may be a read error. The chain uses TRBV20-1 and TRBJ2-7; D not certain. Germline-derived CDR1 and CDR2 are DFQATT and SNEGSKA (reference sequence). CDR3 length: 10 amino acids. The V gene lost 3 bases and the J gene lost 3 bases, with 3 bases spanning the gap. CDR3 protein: CSASYYEQYF. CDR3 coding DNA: TGCAGTGCTAGCTACTACGAGCAGTACTTC.

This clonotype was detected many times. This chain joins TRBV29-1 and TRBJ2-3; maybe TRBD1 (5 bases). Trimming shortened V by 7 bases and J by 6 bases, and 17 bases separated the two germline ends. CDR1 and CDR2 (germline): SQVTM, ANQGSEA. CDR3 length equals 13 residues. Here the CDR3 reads CSARQSGSDTQYF. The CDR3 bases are TGCAGCGCCAGACAGTCTGGCTCGGATACGCAGTATTTT.

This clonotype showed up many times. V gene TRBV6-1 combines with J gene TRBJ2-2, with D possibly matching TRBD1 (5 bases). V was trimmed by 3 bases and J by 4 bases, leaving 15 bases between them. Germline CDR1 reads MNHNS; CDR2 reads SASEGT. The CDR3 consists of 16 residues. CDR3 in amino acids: CASSELQGGGTGELFF. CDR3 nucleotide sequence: TGTGCCAGCAGTGAGCTCCAGGGTGGCGGCACCGGGGAGCTGTTTTTT.

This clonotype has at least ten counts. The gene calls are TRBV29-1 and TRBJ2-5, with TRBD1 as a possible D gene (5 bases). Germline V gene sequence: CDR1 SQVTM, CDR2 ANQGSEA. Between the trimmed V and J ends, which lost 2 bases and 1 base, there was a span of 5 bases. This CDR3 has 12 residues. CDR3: CSVEQGQETQYF. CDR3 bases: TGCAGCGTTGAACAGGGCCAAGAGACCCAGTACTTC.

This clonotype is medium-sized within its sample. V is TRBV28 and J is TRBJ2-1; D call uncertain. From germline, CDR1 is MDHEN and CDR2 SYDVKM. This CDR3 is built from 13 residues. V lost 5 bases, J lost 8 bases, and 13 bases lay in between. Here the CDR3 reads CASSPEYLDEQFF. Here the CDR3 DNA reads TGTGCCAGCAGTCCCGAGTATCTGGATGAGCAGTTCTTC.

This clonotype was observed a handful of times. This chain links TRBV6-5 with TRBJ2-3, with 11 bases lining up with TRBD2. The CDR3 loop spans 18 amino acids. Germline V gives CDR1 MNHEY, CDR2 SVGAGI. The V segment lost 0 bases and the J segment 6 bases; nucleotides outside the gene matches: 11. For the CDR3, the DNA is TGTGCCAGCAGTTACTCGGGTAGCGGGGGGGGCCTGTGGGATACGCAGTATTTT. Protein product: CASSYSGSGGGLWDTQYF.

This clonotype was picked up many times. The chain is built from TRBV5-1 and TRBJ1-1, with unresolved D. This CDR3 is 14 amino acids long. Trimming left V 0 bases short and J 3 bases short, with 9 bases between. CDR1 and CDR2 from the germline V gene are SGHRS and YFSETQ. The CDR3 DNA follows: TGCGCCAGCAGCTTGGGAAACGATTACACTGAAGCTTTCTTT. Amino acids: CASSLGNDYTEAFF.

The CDR3 is CASSQGQAPSYEQYF. As DNA, the CDR3 is TGTGCCAGCAGCCAAGGACAGGCTCCTTCCTACGAGCAGTACTTC. This sequence joins TRBV4-2 and TRBJ2-7, with D tentatively TRBD1 (6 bases). This CDR3 contains 15 residues. Trimming shortened V by 1 base and J by 1 base, and 11 bases separated the two germline ends. Germline lookup yields CDR1 LGHNA and CDR2 YNFKEQ.

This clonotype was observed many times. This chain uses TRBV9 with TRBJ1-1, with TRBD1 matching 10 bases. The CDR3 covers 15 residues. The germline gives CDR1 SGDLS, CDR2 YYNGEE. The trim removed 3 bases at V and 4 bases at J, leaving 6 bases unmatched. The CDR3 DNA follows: TGTGCCAGCAGCGCCCCCAGACAGGGGGCCACTGAAGCTTTCTTT. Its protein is CASSAPRQGATEAFF. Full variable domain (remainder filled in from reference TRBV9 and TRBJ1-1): DSGVTQTPKHLITATGQRVTLRCSPRSGDLSVYWYQQSLDQGLQFLIQYYNGEERAKGNILERFSAQQFPDLHSELNLSSLELGDSALYFCASSAPRQGATEAFFGQGTRLTVV.

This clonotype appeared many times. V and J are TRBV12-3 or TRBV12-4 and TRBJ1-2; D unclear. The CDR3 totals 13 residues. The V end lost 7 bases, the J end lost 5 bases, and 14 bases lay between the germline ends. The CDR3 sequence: CASTKTGEYGYTF. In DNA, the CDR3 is TGTGCCAGCACCAAAACCGGGGAATATGGCTACACCTTC.

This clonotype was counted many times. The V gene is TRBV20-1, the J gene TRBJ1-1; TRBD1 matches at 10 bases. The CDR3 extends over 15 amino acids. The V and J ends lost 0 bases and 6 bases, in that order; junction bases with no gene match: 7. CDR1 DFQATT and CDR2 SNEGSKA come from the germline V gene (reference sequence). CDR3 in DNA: TGCAGTGCTAGAGAGTGGGACAGGGGAAGGGCTGAAGCTTTCTTT. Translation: CSAREWDRGRAEAFF.

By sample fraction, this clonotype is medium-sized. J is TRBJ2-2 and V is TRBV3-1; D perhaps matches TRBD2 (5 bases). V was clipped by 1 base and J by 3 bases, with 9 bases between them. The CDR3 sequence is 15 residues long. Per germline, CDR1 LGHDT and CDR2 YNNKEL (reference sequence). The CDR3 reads CASSQVLADTGELFF. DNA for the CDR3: TGTGCCAGCAGCCAAGTTCTAGCCGACACCGGGGAGCTGTTTTTT.

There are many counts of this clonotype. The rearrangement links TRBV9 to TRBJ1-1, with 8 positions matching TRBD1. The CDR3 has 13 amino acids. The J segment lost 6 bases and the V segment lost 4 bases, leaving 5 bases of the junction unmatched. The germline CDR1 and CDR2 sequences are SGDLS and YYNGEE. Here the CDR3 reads CASSSRTGSEAFF. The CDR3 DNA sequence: TGTGCCAGCAGCTCCCGGACAGGGTCTGAAGCTTTCTTT. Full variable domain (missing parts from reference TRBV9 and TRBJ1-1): DSGVTQTPKHLITATGQRVTLRCSPRSGDLSVYWYQQSLDQGLQFLIQYYNGEERAKGNILERFSAQQFPDLHSELNLSSLELGDSALYFCASSSRTGSEAFFGQGTRLTVV.

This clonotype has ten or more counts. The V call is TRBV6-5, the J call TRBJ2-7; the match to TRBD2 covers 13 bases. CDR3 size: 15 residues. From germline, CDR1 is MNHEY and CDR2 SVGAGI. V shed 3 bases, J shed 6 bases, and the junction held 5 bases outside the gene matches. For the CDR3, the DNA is TGTGCCAGCAGTTATGAACTAGCGGGGGGGCGCGAGCAGTACTTC. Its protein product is CASSYELAGGREQYF.